This TCR beta chain was recovered during a study of cytomegalovirus exposure and HLA in healthy donors. Broader study findings: There were around 160 TCR beta chains listed as cytomegalovirus-associated. Reports described diagnosis of cytomegalovirus status by the classifier as highly specific and sensitive.

CDR3 length equals 15 residues. Trimming pared 1 base from V and 1 base from J, leaving 10 bases between. CDR1 and CDR2 from the germline V gene are LGHNA and YNFKEQ. To note about this clone: Its antigen is not known.

Assay: immunoSEQ multiplex PCR; the TCRdb copy retains only in-frame clones and omits some. The profile shows over 120,000 clones, roughly nine tenths of them singletons. Sequenced input: PBMCs. The clonotype originates from a woman younger than 30 in good health and CMV-seropositive. The V call is TRBV4-2, the J call TRBJ2-5; TRBD2 is a possible D gene (7 bases). The DNA of the CDR3 is TGTGCCAGCAGCCAAGGAGGGGGGGCCCAAGAGACCCAGTACTTC. Its translation is CASSQGGGAQETQYF.